These 16 T cell receptor beta chains were all obtained from the same sample, sequenced in a study of CD8 T cells in ankylosing spondylitis. Study-level points and caveats: What seemed typical of ankylosing spondylitis blood was a TCR beta motif built from under 10 highly homologous variants.

TCRdb analysed the 5' RACE reads with MiXCR anew, one entry per CDR3 protein. The sample holds fewer than 550,000 distinct CDR3 sequences, roughly 5.2% seen once. For these TCRs, the target antigens are not known. What was sequenced was blood, either unsorted or a sorted T cell fraction (not recorded which). These receptors all come from a male donor with ankylosing spondylitis.

The genes are TRBV29-1 and TRBJ1-2; 8 bases align to TRBD1. Germline CDR1 SQVTM, CDR2 ANQGSEA. This CDR3 spans 15 amino acids. V shed 6 bases, J shed 3 bases, and the junction held 12 bases outside the gene matches. For the CDR3, the DNA is TGCAGCGTCCACTCAACGACAGGGGTGCACTATGGCTACACCTTC. Translation: CSVHSTTGVHYGYTF. Full variable domain (outside the CDR3, taken from reference TRBV29-1 and TRBJ1-2): SAVISQKPSRDICQRGTSLTIQCQVDSQVTMMFWYRQQPGQSLTLIATANQGSEATYESGFVIDKFPISRPNLTFSTLTVSNMSPEDSSIYLCSVHSTTGVHYGYTFGSGTRLTVV.

This clonotype was detected many times. This chain links TRBV7-2 with TRBJ1-4; 7 bases agree with TRBD1. V shed 5 bases, J shed 4 bases, and the junction held 7 bases outside the gene matches. Germline V CDR1 and CDR2: SGHTA, FQGNSA. The CDR3 loop spans 15 amino acids. CDR3 sequence reads: CASSPTTGINEKLFF. The CDR3 bases are TGTGCCAGCAGCCCCACGACAGGGATTAATGAAAAACTGTTTTTT.

This clonotype has at least ten counts. The rearrangement links TRBV9 to TRBJ2-7; the D gene is possibly TRBD2 (5 bases). Germline V gene sequence: CDR1 SGDLS, CDR2 YYNGEE. V was trimmed by 0 bases and J by 3 bases, leaving 19 bases between them. The CDR3 is 17 residues long. CDR3 nucleotide sequence: TGTGCCAGCAGCGTAGGGTTCCAGGAGCGGAAAAACTACGAGCAGTACTTC. Amino acid sequence: CASSVGFQERKNYEQYF. The whole variable domain, remainder taken from reference TRBV9 and TRBJ2-7, is DSGVTQTPKHLITATGQRVTLRCSPRSGDLSVYWYQQSLDQGLQFLIQYYNGEERAKGNILERFSAQQFPDLHSELNLSSLELGDSALYFCASSVGFQERKNYEQYFGPGTRLTVT.

At least ten counts were recorded for this clonotype. V is TRBV12-3 or TRBV12-4 and J is TRBJ2-3; D is possibly TRBD1 (6 bases). Deletions cut 6 bases from V and 3 bases from J, with 16 bases between. This CDR3 region has 15 residues. DNA for the CDR3: TGTGCCAGCAGGCAGGGGCTCCGGCGGACAGATACGCAGTATTTT. As protein: CASRQGLRRTDTQYF.

This clonotype was seen at least ten times. The chain has TRBV7-9 and TRBJ1-2; perhaps TRBD1 as D (5 bases). CDR3 size: 12 residues. Per germline, CDR1 SEHNR and CDR2 FQNEAQ (reference sequence). The CDR3 region is CIPGGRIEGYTF. The CDR3 DNA is TGTATCCCCGGGGGACGGATAGAGGGCTACACCTTC.

The J gene is TRBJ1-5, the V gene TRBV27, with no clear D. Germline CDR1 and CDR2: MNHEY and SMNVEV (reference sequence). Trimming removed 6 bases from V and 4 bases from J, with 16 bases in between. CDR3 size: 15 residues. CDR3 sequence reads: CASSGDGRGNQPQHF. The CDR3 bases are TGTGCCAGCAGCGGGGATGGACGGGGTAATCAGCCCCAGCATTTT.

This clonotype was seen at least ten times. The chain links TRBV5-6 to TRBJ2-1; a weak D match, TRBD1 (6 bases). The germline V gene encodes CDR1 SGHDT and CDR2 YYEEEE. The CDR3 has 12 amino acids. V was clipped by 5 bases and J by 7 bases, with 10 bases between them. The CDR3 bases are TGTGCCAGCAGTCGACAGGATAATGAGCAGTTCTTC. Protein: CASSRQDNEQFF.

This clonotype came up many times. The chain joins TRBV6-1 to TRBJ2-6; 9 bases map to TRBD1. The V segment lost 5 bases and the J segment 0 bases; nucleotides outside the gene matches: 5. Germline values: CDR1 MNHNS, CDR2 SASEGT. The CDR3 sequence is 17 residues long. The CDR3 region is CASSPGTGSSGANVLTF. The DNA for the CDR3 is TGTGCCAGCAGTCCCGGGACAGGGTCCTCTGGGGCCAACGTCCTGACTTTC.

At least ten counts were recorded for this clonotype. This chain joins TRBV18 and TRBJ2-4; D remains unclear. V lost 3 bases to trimming and J lost 5 bases, with 17 bases between them. Germline V gene data show CDR1 as KGHSH and CDR2 as LQKENI. The CDR3 length is 16 residues. CDR3 protein: CASSPGPGREENIQYF. Written as DNA, the CDR3 is TGTGCCAGCTCACCCGGGCCTGGAAGGGAAGAAAACATTCAGTACTTC.

This clonotype was seen many times. The chain has TRBV5-1 and TRBJ2-7; D possibly corresponds to TRBD1 (6 bases). V was pared by 3 bases and J by 6 bases, with 16 bases between. Per the germline V gene, CDR1 is SGHRS and CDR2 is YFSETQ. This CDR3 spans 14 amino acids. CDR3 nucleotides: TGCGCCAGCAGCTCGGGACAAGGGACCTTCGAGCAGTACTTC. Its translation: CASSSGQGTFEQYF.

This clonotype was picked up many times. The V call is TRBV29-1, the J call TRBJ1-1; 10 nucleotides align to TRBD1. This CDR3 comprises 13 residues. Germline V gene data show CDR1 as SQVTM and CDR2 as ANQGSEA. J gave up 2 bases and V 7 bases, and 4 bases lay outside the gene matches. The CDR3 nucleotides are TGCAGCGCAGACAGGGGGCCCAACACTGAAGCTTTCTTT. This encodes CSADRGPNTEAFF.

The V and J genes are TRBV20-1 and TRBJ2-1; 13 nucleotides agree with TRBD2. Germline V gives CDR1 DFQATT, CDR2 SNEGSKA (reference sequence). V dropped 2 bases and J dropped 7; count of bases not matched to a gene: 11. The CDR3 consists of 17 residues. The CDR3 region is CSARSGTSGAFGNEQFF. CDR3 in DNA: TGCAGTGCTAGATCCGGGACTAGCGGGGCCTTCGGGAATGAGCAGTTCTTC.

This clonotype has a count of ten or more. V and J are TRBV5-1 and TRBJ2-1, with 12 bases identical to TRBD2. The CDR3 runs 16 residues. The J segment lost 8 bases and the V segment lost 0 bases, leaving 6 bases of the junction unmatched. Germline V gives CDR1 SGHRS, CDR2 YFSETQ. The CDR3 reads CASSLAVLAGGDEQFF. The CDR3 region has the DNA TGCGCCAGCAGCTTGGCCGTACTAGCGGGAGGAGATGAGCAGTTCTTC.

This clonotype was recorded a few times. The chain links TRBV3-1 to TRBJ2-7; D gene uncertain. The CDR3 runs 13 residues. The V and J ends lost 0 bases and 6 bases respectively, with 9 bases between them. Germline V gene sequence: CDR1 LGHDT, CDR2 YNNKEL (reference sequence). The CDR3 DNA is TGTGCCAGCAGCCAAGATCCGACGGGCGAGCAGTACTTC. Protein: CASSQDPTGEQYF.

As to this clonotype: An end of the junction does not agree with germline; a read error may underlie this. V and J are TRBV3-1 and TRBJ2-2; the match to TRBD2 covers 14 bases. Germline values: CDR1 LGHDT, CDR2 YNNKEL (reference sequence). This CDR3 has 19 residues. The CDR3 sequence is CAFSSGTSGSKWNTGELFF. As DNA, the CDR3 is TGTGCCTTCAGTTCCGGGACTAGCGGGAGTAAGTGGAACACCGGGGAGTTGTTTTTT.

Ten or more counts support this clonotype. This rearrangement joins TRBV5-1 to TRBJ2-5, with D unresolved. This CDR3 is built from 13 residues. Looked up from germline, CDR1 is SGHRS and CDR2 is YFSETQ. Trimming stripped 0 bases from V and 5 bases from J, with 8 bases between. CDR3 sequence (DNA): TGCGCCAGCAGCTTGGAACCTGGCGAGACCCAGTACTTC. It translates to CASSLEPGETQYF.